A single T cell receptor beta chain is shown here with its context. Its antigen is not known. The data belong to a study of cytomegalovirus exposure and HLA in healthy donors. The PCR ran on 60 Vbeta and 13 Jbeta primers. Per the original data handling: An analysis that came later counted 73 million or so unique TCR beta chains, about 10 million shared. Sequenced by immunoSEQ multiplex PCR; TCRdb stores in-frame clones only, minus some. For V, J and clone size, that table is used; D and trimming come from the DNA. The table has approximately 190,000 clones, approximately 77% seen once. Findings and caveats of the study: Of the V segments, some could not be distinguished, including TRBV6-2 and TRBV6-3, and were excluded. CMV serostatus was the sole immune exposure information available. By HLA locus, TCR association rates varied in a later analysis, with DRB1 showing the most and HLA-C the fewest.

Trimming took 5 bases from V and 8 from J, leaving 9 bases between them. Germline CDR1 reads MNHEY; CDR2 reads SVGAGI. The CDR3 consists of 12 residues. The rearrangement uses TRBV6-5 and TRBJ1-4; D unclear. Source material: PBMCs. This receptor was identified in a middle-aged man in good health and CMV-seropositive. The CDR3 bases are TGTGCCAGCAGTGAATTCCGGGAAAAACTGTTTTTT. It encodes CASSEFREKLFF.